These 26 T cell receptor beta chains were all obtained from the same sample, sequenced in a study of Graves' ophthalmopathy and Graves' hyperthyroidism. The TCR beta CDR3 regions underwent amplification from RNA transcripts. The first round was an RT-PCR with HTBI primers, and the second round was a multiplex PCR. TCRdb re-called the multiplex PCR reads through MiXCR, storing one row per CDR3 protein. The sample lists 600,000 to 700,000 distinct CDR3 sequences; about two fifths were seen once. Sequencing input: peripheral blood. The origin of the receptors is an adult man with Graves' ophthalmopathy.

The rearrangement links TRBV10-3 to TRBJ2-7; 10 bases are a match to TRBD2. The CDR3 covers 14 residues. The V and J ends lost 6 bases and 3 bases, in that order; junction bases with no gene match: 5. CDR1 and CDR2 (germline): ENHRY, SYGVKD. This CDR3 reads CAIREREGLYEQYF. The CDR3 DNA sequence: TGTGCCATCAGAGAGCGGGAGGGCCTCTACGAGCAGTACTTC.

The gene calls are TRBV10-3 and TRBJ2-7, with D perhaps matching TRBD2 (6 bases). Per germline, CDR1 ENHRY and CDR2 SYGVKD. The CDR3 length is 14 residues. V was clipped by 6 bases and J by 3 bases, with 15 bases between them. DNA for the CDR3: TGTGCCATCAGCCGCGGCGGGGACGGCTACGAGCAGTACTTC. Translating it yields CAISRGGDGYEQYF.

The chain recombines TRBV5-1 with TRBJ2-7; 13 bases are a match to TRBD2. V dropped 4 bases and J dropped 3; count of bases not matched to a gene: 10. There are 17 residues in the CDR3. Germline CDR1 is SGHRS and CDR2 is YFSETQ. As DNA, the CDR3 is TGCGCCAGCAGCCGAGTCCCGGGACTAGCGGGGAACTACGAGCAGTACTTC. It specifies CASSRVPGLAGNYEQYF.

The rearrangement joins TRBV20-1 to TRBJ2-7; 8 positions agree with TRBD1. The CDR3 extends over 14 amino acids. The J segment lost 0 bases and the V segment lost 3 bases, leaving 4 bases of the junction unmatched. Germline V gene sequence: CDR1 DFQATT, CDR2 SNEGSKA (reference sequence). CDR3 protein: CSASPGTGSYEQYF. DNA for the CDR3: TGCAGTGCTAGTCCCGGGACAGGCTCCTACGAGCAGTACTTC.

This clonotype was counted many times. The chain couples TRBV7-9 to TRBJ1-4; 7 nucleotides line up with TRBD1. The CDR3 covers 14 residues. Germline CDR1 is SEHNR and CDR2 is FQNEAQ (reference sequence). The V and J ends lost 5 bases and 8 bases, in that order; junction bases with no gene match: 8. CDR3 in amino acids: CASSTDRVVEKLFF. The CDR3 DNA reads TGTGCCAGCAGCACAGACAGGGTCGTGGAAAAACTGTTTTTT.

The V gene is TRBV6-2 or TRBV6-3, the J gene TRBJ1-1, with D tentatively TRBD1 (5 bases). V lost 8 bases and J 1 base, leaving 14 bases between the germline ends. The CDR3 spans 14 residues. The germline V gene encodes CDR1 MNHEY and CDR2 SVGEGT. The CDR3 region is CASRGLGANTEAFF. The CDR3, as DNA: TGTGCCAGCCGGGGGTTAGGAGCGAACACTGAAGCTTTCTTT.

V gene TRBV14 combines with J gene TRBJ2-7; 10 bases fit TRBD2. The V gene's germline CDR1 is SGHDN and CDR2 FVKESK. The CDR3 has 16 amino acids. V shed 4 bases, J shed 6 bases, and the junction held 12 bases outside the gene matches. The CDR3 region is CASSPQRPSGSPEQYF. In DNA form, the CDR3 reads TGTGCCAGCAGCCCACAAAGGCCTAGCGGGAGTCCCGAGCAGTACTTC.

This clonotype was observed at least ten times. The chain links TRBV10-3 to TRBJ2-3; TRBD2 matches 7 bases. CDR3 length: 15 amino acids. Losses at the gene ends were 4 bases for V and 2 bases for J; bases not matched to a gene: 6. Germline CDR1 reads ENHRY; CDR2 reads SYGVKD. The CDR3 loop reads CAISAVLAATDTQYF. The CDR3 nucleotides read TGTGCCATCAGTGCAGTTCTAGCGGCCACAGATACGCAGTATTTT.

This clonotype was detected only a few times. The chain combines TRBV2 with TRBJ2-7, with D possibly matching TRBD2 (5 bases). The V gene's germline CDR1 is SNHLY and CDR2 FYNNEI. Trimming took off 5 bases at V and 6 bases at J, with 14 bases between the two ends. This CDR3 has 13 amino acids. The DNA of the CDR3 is TGTGCCAGCAGTTACGGGGTGGGCCCCGAGCAGTACTTC. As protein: CASSYGVGPEQYF.

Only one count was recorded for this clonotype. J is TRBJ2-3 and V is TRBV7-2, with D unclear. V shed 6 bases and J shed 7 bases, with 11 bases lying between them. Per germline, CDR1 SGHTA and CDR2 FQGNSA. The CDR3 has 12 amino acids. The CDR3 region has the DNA TGTGCCAGCAGTTCGACGAGGCATACGCAGTATTTT. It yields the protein CASSSTRHTQYF. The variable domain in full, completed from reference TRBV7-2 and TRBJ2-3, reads GAGVSQSPSNKVTEKGKDVELRCDPISGHTALYWYRQSLGQGLEFLIYFQGNSAPDKSGLPSDRFSAERTGGSVSTLTIQRTQQEDSAVYLCASSSTRHTQYFGPGTRLTVL.

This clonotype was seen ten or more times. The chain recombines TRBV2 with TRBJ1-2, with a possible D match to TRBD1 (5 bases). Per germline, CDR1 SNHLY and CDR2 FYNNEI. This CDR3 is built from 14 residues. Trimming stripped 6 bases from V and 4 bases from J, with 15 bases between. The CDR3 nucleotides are TGTGCCAGCAGCAAAACGGGGGGGAGCTATGGCTACACCTTC. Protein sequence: CASSKTGGSYGYTF.

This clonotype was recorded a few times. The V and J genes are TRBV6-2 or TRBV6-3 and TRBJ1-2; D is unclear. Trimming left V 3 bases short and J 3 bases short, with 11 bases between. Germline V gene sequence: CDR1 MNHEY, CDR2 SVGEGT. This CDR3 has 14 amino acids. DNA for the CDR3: TGTGCCAGCAGTTATTCGGACGGGTACTATGGCTACACCTTC. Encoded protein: CASSYSDGYYGYTF.

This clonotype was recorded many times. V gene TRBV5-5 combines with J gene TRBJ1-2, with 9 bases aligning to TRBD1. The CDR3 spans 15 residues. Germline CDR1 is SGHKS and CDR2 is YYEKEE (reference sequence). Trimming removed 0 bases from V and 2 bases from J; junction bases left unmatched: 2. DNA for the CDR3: TGTGCCAGCAGCTTGGGCGGACAGGGGAACTATGGCTACACCTTC. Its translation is CASSLGGQGNYGYTF.

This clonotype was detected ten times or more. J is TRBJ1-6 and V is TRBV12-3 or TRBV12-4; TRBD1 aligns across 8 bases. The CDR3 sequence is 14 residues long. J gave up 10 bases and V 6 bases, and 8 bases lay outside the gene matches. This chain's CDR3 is CASRAGQDESPLHF. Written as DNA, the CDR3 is TGTGCCAGCAGGGCGGGACAGGACGAGTCACCCCTCCACTTT.

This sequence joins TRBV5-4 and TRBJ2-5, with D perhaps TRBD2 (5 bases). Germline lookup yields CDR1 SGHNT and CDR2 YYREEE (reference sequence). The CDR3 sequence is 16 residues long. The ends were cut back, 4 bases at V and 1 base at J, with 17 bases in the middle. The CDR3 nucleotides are TGTGCCAGCAGCCAGCCCTACGGGGTTGGCCAAGAGACCCAGTACTTC. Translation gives CASSQPYGVGQETQYF.

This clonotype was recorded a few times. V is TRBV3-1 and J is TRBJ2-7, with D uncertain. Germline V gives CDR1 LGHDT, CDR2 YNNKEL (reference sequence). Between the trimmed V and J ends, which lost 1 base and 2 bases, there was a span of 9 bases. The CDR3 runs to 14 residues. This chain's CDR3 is CASSQAIVTYEQYF. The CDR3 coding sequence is TGTGCCAGCAGCCAAGCAATAGTAACCTACGAGCAGTACTTC.

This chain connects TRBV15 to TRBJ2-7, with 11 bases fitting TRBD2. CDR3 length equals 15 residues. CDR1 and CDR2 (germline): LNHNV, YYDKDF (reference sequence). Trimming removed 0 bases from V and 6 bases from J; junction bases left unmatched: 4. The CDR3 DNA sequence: TGTGCCACCAGCAGAGACCTAGCGGGAGGAGGCGAGCAGTACTTC. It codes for CATSRDLAGGGEQYF.

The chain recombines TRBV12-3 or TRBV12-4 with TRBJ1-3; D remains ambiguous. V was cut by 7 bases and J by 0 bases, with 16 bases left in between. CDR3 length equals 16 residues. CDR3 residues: CASKIEPFDSGNTIYF. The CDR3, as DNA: TGTGCCAGCAAAATCGAGCCATTCGACTCTGGAAACACCATATATTTT.

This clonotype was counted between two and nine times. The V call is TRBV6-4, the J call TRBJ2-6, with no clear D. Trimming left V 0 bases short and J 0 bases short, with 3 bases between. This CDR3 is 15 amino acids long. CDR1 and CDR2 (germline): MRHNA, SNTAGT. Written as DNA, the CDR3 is TGTGCCAGCAGTGACTCGAGCTCTGGGGCCAACGTCCTGACTTTC. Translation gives CASSDSSSGANVLTF.

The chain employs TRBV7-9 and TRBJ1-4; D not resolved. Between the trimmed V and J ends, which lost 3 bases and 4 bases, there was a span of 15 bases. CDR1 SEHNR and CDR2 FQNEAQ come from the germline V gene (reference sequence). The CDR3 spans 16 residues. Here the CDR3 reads CASSFGEGRRNEKLFF. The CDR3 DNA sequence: TGTGCCAGCAGCTTTGGAGAGGGTCGCCGTAATGAAAAACTGTTTTTT.

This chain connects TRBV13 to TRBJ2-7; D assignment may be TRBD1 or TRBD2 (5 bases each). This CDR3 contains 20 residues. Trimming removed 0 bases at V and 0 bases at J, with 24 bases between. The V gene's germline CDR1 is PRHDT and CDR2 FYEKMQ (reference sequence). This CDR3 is CASSLGLRGASTRSSYEQYF. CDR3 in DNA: TGTGCCAGCAGCTTAGGCCTTAGGGGAGCTTCGACCCGTAGCTCCTACGAGCAGTACTTC. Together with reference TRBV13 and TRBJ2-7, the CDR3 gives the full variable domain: AAGVIQSPRHLIKEKRETATLKCYPIPRHDTVYWYQQGPGQDPQFLISFYEKMQSDKGSIPDRFSAQQFSDYHSELNMSSLELGDSALYFCASSLGLRGASTRSSYEQYFGPGTRLTVT.

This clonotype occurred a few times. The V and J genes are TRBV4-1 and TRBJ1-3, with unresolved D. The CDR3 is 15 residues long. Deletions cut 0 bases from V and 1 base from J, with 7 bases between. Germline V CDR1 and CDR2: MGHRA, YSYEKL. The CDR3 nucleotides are TGCGCCAGCAGCCAAGATCTCGTTTCTGGAAACACCATATATTTT. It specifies CASSQDLVSGNTIYF.

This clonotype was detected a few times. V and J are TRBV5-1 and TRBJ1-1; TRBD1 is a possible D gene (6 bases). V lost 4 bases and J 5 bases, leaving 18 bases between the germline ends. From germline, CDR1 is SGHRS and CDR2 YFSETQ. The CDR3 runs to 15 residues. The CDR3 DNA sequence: TGCGCCAGCAGCAATGGGAGAAGGGGGGCGACTGAAGCTTTCTTT. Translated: CASSNGRRGATEAFF.

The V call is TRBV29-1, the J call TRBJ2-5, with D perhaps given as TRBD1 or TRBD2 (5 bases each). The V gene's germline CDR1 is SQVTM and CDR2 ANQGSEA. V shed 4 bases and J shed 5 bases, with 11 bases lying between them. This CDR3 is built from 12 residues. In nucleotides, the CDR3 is TGCAGCGTTGGCGTCGGGGCGGAGACCCAGTACTTC. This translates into CSVGVGAETQYF.

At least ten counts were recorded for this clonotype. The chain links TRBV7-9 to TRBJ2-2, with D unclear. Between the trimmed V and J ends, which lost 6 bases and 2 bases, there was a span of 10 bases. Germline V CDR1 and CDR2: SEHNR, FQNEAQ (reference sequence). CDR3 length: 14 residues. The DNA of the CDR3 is TGTGCCAGCAGTGCAGGCGCAAACACCGGGGAGCTGTTTTTT. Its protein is CASSAGANTGELFF.

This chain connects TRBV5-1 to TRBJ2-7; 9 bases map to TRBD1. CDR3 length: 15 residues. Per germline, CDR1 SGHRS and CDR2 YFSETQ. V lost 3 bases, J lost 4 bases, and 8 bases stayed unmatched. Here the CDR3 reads CASSSDRGTAYEQYF. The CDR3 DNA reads TGCGCCAGCAGCTCGGACAGGGGTACGGCGTACGAGCAGTACTTC.